This passage covers 31 T cell receptor beta chains from one sample sequenced in a study of Graves' ophthalmopathy and Graves' hyperthyroidism. The authors amplified TCR beta CDR3 regions from RNA transcripts. The first round was an RT-PCR with HTBI primers, and the second round was a multiplex PCR. Each CDR3 protein gets one entry after TCRdb re-called the multiplex PCR reads with MiXCR. Of about 700,000 distinct CDR3 sequences listed, 40% are singletons. The sequencing input was peripheral blood. The receptors shown here come from an adult man with Graves' ophthalmopathy.

A remark on this clonotype: At one end the junction does not follow the germline gene, possibly because of a read error. The rearrangement joins TRBV19 to TRBJ2-6; a possible D gene is TRBD1 (5 bases). CDR1 and CDR2 (germline): LNHDA, SQIVND (reference sequence). The CDR3 is 16 residues long. The CDR3 DNA sequence: TGTGCCAGTAGTCCTTTATCTGGGGCTGGGGCCAACGTCCTGGCTTTC. The encoded protein is CASSPLSGAGANVLAF.

Comment on this clonotype: At one of its ends the junction is not consistent with the germline gene, which may arise from a read error. The gene calls are TRBV20-1 and TRBJ2-7; D assignment may be TRBD1 or TRBD2 (5 bases each). In germline, CDR1 is DFQATT, CDR2 SNEGSKA (reference sequence). This CDR3 contains 11 residues. The CDR3, as DNA: TGCAGTGCTCAAGGGGCCGGGACGGAGAAGTTC. Amino acids: CSAQGAGTEKF.

The J gene is TRBJ1-1, the V gene TRBV2, with D perhaps TRBD1 (6 bases). Trimming took off 5 bases at V and 0 bases at J, with 13 bases between the two ends. This CDR3 spans 15 amino acids. The germline CDR1 and CDR2 sequences are SNHLY and FYNNEI. Here the CDR3 reads CASSPLDSLNTEAFF. The DNA for the CDR3 is TGTGCCAGCAGTCCATTGGACAGCTTGAACACTGAAGCTTTCTTT.

The CDR3, as DNA: TGCGCCAGCAGCCAAGACAGGGCTGGGGAGCAGTACTTC. Translation gives CASSQDRAGEQYF. The chain joins TRBV4-1 to TRBJ2-7; tentative D call: TRBD1 (5 bases). From germline, CDR1 is MGHRA and CDR2 YSYEKL. The CDR3 length is 13 residues. The germline V and J ends were trimmed by 0 bases and 7 bases, with 10 bases remaining between them.

This clonotype was seen many times. The chain uses TRBV2 and TRBJ2-5; D gene unclear. CDR1 SNHLY and CDR2 FYNNEI come from the germline V gene. This CDR3 comprises 11 residues. Trimming stripped 7 bases from V and 5 bases from J, with 8 bases between. The DNA for the CDR3 is TGTGCCAGCACGCCATCGGAGACCCAGTACTTC. Protein: CASTPSETQYF.

In this sample, this clonotype turned up many times. The chain recombines TRBV19 with TRBJ1-5; D is ambiguous. V lost 5 bases to trimming and J lost 6 bases, with 11 bases between them. CDR3 length equals 13 residues. Germline CDR1 reads LNHDA; CDR2 reads SQIVND (reference sequence). Written as DNA, the CDR3 is TGTGCCAGTAGTTGGGATGGTGCTCAGCCCCAGCATTTT. This codes for CASSWDGAQPQHF.

The chain has TRBV20-1 and TRBJ2-6; D gene unclear. Trimming cost V 0 bases and J 0 bases, with 12 bases left between them. Germline assignment: CDR1 DFQATT and CDR2 SNEGSKA (reference sequence). The CDR3 has 17 residues. The CDR3 DNA reads TGCAGTGCTAGAGATGCAGGCAGCAGCTCTGGGGCCAACGTCCTGACTTTC. Translated, it gives CSARDAGSSSGANVLTF.

This clonotype was recorded many times. The V gene is TRBV7-9, the J gene TRBJ2-5; perhaps TRBD2 as D (5 bases). V was trimmed by 5 bases and J by 1 base, leaving 14 bases between them. The CDR3 covers 15 residues. CDR1 is SEHNR and CDR2 is FQNEAQ in the germline V gene (reference sequence). The chain's CDR3 is CASSPVGVPQETQYF. CDR3 DNA: TGTGCCAGCAGCCCAGTGGGAGTGCCCCAAGAGACCCAGTACTTC.

This clonotype has a count of ten or more. This chain links TRBV29-1 with TRBJ1-2, with 8 bases fitting TRBD1. There are 12 residues in the CDR3. Per germline, CDR1 SQVTM and CDR2 ANQGSEA. V dropped 1 base and J dropped 8; count of bases not matched to a gene: 3. The CDR3 loop is CSVEGQGRGYTF. As DNA, the CDR3 is TGCAGCGTTGAAGGACAGGGGCGCGGCTACACCTTC.

This clonotype was detected a few times. This chain links TRBV12-3 or TRBV12-4 with TRBJ1-5; no clear D. The CDR3 extends over 15 amino acids. Trimming removed 5 bases from V and 3 bases from J, with 14 bases in between. CDR3 coding DNA: TGTGCCAGCAGTCCCACCCGAGCCTACAATCAGCCCCAGCATTTT. It specifies CASSPTRAYNQPQHF.

This clonotype has ten or more counts. The chain links TRBV2 to TRBJ2-5, with D possibly being TRBD2 (5 bases). Germline CDR1 is SNHLY and CDR2 is FYNNEI. The V and J ends lost 7 bases and 4 bases respectively, with 16 bases between them. This CDR3 is 14 amino acids long. The CDR3 DNA follows: TGTGCCAGCAAGTTCAGGACCGAGGGAGAGACCCAGTACTTC. Its translation: CASKFRTEGETQYF.

The genes are TRBV7-9 and TRBJ2-7; no firm D call. CDR1 SEHNR and CDR2 FQNEAQ come from the germline V gene (reference sequence). The V end was cut by 3 bases, the J end by 3 bases, with 15 bases between. The CDR3 spans 15 residues. The CDR3: CASSFIERSIYEQYF. DNA for the CDR3: TGTGCCAGCAGCTTTATAGAAAGGTCGATCTACGAGCAGTACTTC.

The sample holds many counts of this clonotype. The genes are TRBV7-9 and TRBJ1-2, with 7 bases fitting TRBD1. V was pared by 7 bases and J by 2 bases, with 7 bases of the junction left unmatched. This CDR3 contains 14 residues. CDR1 and CDR2 (germline): SEHNR, FQNEAQ (reference sequence). CDR3 sequence: CASTPGGQNYGYTF. For the CDR3, the DNA is TGTGCCAGCACCCCTGGGGGACAGAACTATGGCTACACCTTC.

The chain couples TRBV2 to TRBJ1-2; no firm D call. The germline gives CDR1 SNHLY, CDR2 FYNNEI. The CDR3 spans 13 residues. Trimming stripped 5 bases from V and 2 bases from J, with 9 bases between. In DNA form, the CDR3 reads TGTGCCAGCAGTCCCCGGGAGAACTATGGCTACACCTTC. The encoded protein is CASSPRENYGYTF.

The chain carries TRBV12-3 or TRBV12-4 and TRBJ1-4, with a weak D call TRBD1 (5 bases). This CDR3 has 17 amino acids. The germline V and J ends were trimmed by 3 bases and 0 bases, with 14 bases remaining between them. CDR3 bases: TGTGCCAGCAGTTTCTTACGACAGCCTTCAACTAATGAAAAACTGTTTTTT. It codes for CASSFLRQPSTNEKLFF.

There are many counts of this clonotype. V and J are TRBV7-2 and TRBJ2-5, with no clear D. V shed 5 bases and J shed 9 bases, with 13 bases lying between them. There are 12 residues in the CDR3. Germline V gene sequence: CDR1 SGHTA, CDR2 FQGNSA. For the CDR3, the DNA is TGTGCCAGCAGCCTGGACCGTATGGCCCAGTACTTC. Protein sequence: CASSLDRMAQYF.

This clonotype appeared many times. The V and J genes are TRBV5-1 and TRBJ2-6; D unresolved. CDR1 and CDR2 (germline): SGHRS, YFSETQ. The CDR3 runs to 14 residues. V was shortened by 5 bases and J by 0 bases, with 6 bases between the two germline ends. The CDR3 region has the DNA TGCGCCAGCAGTGGTATCTCTGGGGCCAACGTCCTGACTTTC. It encodes CASSGISGANVLTF.

The chain couples TRBV4-3 to TRBJ1-3; tentative D call: TRBD1 (6 bases). Trimming removed 0 bases at V and 3 bases at J, with 9 bases between. Germline V gene data show CDR1 as LGHNA and CDR2 as YSLEER. The CDR3 consists of 15 residues. The CDR3 nucleotides are TGCGCCAGCAGCCAAGATCGAGGGGGTGGAAACACCATATATTTT. Protein product: CASSQDRGGGNTIYF.

The rearrangement links TRBV25-1 to TRBJ2-2; D uncertain. Germline CDR1 reads MGHDK; CDR2 reads SYGVNS. Trimming removed 4 bases at V and 2 bases at J, with 8 bases between. The CDR3 consists of 14 residues. CDR3 bases: TGTGCCAGCAGTGCTCTCATAAACACCGGGGAGCTGTTTTTT. As protein: CASSALINTGELFF.

Regarding this clonotype: Germline and junction disagree at one end, which may indicate a read error. The chain combines TRBV7-9 with TRBJ1-2; no clear D. Germline V gene lookup returns CDR1 SEHNR and CDR2 FQNEAQ (reference sequence). The CDR3 consists of 12 residues. The CDR3 protein is CASSLAKNGNTF. The CDR3 DNA reads TGTGCCAGCAGCTTAGCAAAGAATGGCAACACCTTC.

In the case of this clonotype: A read error may explain this, as a much larger clone is one base away. The rearrangement links TRBV10-3 to TRBJ2-7, with D maybe TRBD2 (7 bases). The V end was cut by 8 bases, the J end by 3 bases, with 20 bases between. CDR3 size: 15 residues. Germline V CDR1 and CDR2: ENHRY, SYGVKD. CDR3 nucleotide sequence: TGTGCCATCTCAAGGACACAAGGGGGGGGCTACGAGCAGTACTTC. It is translated as CAISRTQGGGYEQYF.

This clonotype was observed a few times. The rearrangement uses TRBV7-2 and TRBJ1-2; D gene unclear. This CDR3 has 14 amino acids. Germline V gene data show CDR1 as SGHTA and CDR2 as FQGNSA. V was clipped by 5 bases and J by 3 bases, with 13 bases between them. The CDR3 is CASSPREGYYGYTF. In DNA form, the CDR3 reads TGTGCCAGCAGCCCCCGTGAGGGATACTATGGCTACACCTTC.

The chain uses TRBV9 and TRBJ2-7; D ambiguous. Trimming removed 4 bases from V and 4 bases from J, with 15 bases in between. CDR3 length: 14 residues. CDR1 and CDR2 (germline): SGDLS, YYNGEE. CDR3 sequence (DNA): TGTGCCAGCAGCCGAGGAGACTTTGGATACGAGCAGTACTTC. Its translation: CASSRGDFGYEQYF.

The V and J genes are TRBV25-1 and TRBJ1-1; the D gene is possibly TRBD1 (5 bases). Deletions cut 5 bases from V and 1 base from J, with 14 bases between. The CDR3 runs to 15 residues. Germline CDR1 MGHDK, CDR2 SYGVNS. This CDR3 reads CASSTQKTANTEAFF. The CDR3 bases are TGTGCCAGCAGTACGCAAAAGACAGCGAACACTGAAGCTTTCTTT.

This chain joins TRBV6-1 and TRBJ2-5, with TRBD1 matching over 9 bases. Germline assignment: CDR1 MNHNS and CDR2 SASEGT. CDR3 length: 14 amino acids. Trimming removed 6 bases from V and 5 bases from J; junction bases left unmatched: 7. CDR3 loop: CASRSTGGGETQYF. The CDR3 region has the DNA TGTGCCAGCAGGTCCACAGGGGGCGGCGAGACCCAGTACTTC.

This sequence joins TRBV2 and TRBJ1-4; no definite D call. Between the trimmed V and J ends, which lost 1 base and 16 bases, there was a span of 13 bases. This CDR3 region has 12 residues. CDR1 is SNHLY and CDR2 is FYNNEI in the germline V gene. The DNA of the CDR3 is TGTGCCAGCAGTGAAGTAATCCGGGATCAGTTTTTT. It is translated as CASSEVIRDQFF.

This clonotype has a handful of counts. The chain has TRBV2 and TRBJ2-2; D may be TRBD1 (6 bases). Trimming left V 6 bases short and J 0 bases short, with 11 bases between. This CDR3 comprises 15 residues. The germline CDR1 and CDR2 sequences are SNHLY and FYNNEI. The chain's CDR3 is CASRSGTTNTGELFF. The DNA of the CDR3 is TGTGCCAGCAGGTCCGGGACAACGAACACCGGGGAGCTGTTTTTT.

In this sample, this clonotype turned up a few times. The chain has TRBV20-1 and TRBJ1-5; perhaps TRBD1 as D (5 bases). The CDR3 extends over 12 amino acids. Germline CDR1 and CDR2: DFQATT and SNEGSKA (reference sequence). The V end lost 1 base, the J end lost 8 bases, and 9 bases lay between the germline ends. CDR3 region: CSARGGLEPQHF. CDR3 sequence (DNA): TGCAGTGCTAGAGGGGGGTTGGAGCCCCAGCATTTT.

This clonotype has just one count. A much larger clone lies one base from this, so it may be a read error. The rearrangement links TRBV9 to TRBJ1-3; possible D gene TRBD1, 5 bases. Trimming stripped 0 bases from V and 7 bases from J, with 17 bases between. This CDR3 has 16 residues. Germline CDR1 reads SGDLS; CDR2 reads YYNGEE. CDR3 sequence: CASSVEGIGKWNTIYF. The CDR3 bases are TGTGCCAGCAGCGTAGAGGGGATAGGGAAGTGGAACACCATATATTTT.

The rearrangement uses TRBV7-9 and TRBJ1-6; tentatively, D is TRBD1 (5 bases). Trimming left V 5 bases short and J 10 bases short, with 24 bases between. The CDR3 contains 17 residues. The germline gives CDR1 SEHNR, CDR2 FQNEAQ (reference sequence). The CDR3 DNA is TGTGCCAGCAGCCCCCGGACGGGGGGTAATAGGGGCTCACCCCTCCACTTT. It is translated as CASSPRTGGNRGSPLHF.

J is TRBJ1-1 and V is TRBV2, with D perhaps matching TRBD1 (6 bases). Germline CDR1 reads SNHLY; CDR2 reads FYNNEI. The germline V and J ends were trimmed by 5 bases and 3 bases, with 13 bases remaining between them. This CDR3 region has 14 residues. The CDR3 protein is CASSQLGADTEAFF. The CDR3 bases are TGTGCCAGCAGTCAGTTGGGGGCTGACACTGAAGCTTTCTTT.